The 12 T cell receptor beta chains below all came from one sample that was sequenced in a study of OX40 agonist ivuxolimab in advanced cancers. The assay was immunoSEQ multiplex PCR, and TCRdb's table has in-frame clones only and misses some. Among about 84,000 clones listed, around nine tenths were seen once. Here the sequenced sample was CD4+ or CD8+ T cells sorted from blood, taken in a trial of the OX40 agonist ivuxolimab. All receptors derive from an adult with an advanced solid tumor such as melanoma, head and neck, liver or kidney cancer.

CDR3 region: CASSRAAGGELFF. The CDR3, as DNA: TGTGCCAGCAGTAGGGCCGCCGGCGGGGAGCTGTTTTTT. The chain couples TRBV27 to TRBJ2-2; D unresolved. Germline V gives CDR1 MNHEY, CDR2 SMNVEV (reference sequence). The CDR3 totals 13 residues. The germline V and J ends were trimmed by 5 bases and 7 bases, with 11 bases remaining between them.

The J gene is TRBJ1-1, the V gene TRBV9, with no clear D. The CDR3 is 14 residues long. Germline V lookup: CDR1 SGDLS, CDR2 YYNGEE. The V end was cut by 0 bases, the J end by 1 base, with 7 bases between. The CDR3 loop is CASSVAEGNTEAFF. CDR3 DNA: TGTGCCAGCAGCGTAGCGGAAGGGAACACTGAAGCTTTCTTT.

The V call is TRBV4-1, the J call TRBJ2-5; the D gene is possibly TRBD1 (6 bases). The better agreement between TRBJ2-7 and the DNA end casts doubt on the J call. The germline V gene has CDR1 MGHRA and CDR2 YSYEKL. The length of the CDR3 is 15 residues. CDR3 in DNA: TGCGCCAGCAGCCAAGGGGGGCCGAGCTCCTACGAGCAGTACTTC. Translated, it gives CASSQGGPSSYEQYF.

In DNA, the CDR3 is TGCGCCAGCAGCTTGGCCTTGTGGGACTCGACTGAAGCTTTCTTT. Its translation: CASSLALWDSTEAFF. This chain joins TRBV5-1 and TRBJ1-1; a possible D gene is TRBD1 (5 bases). V lost 0 bases, J lost 5 bases, and 14 bases lay in between. CDR3 length: 15 amino acids. In germline, CDR1 is SGHRS, CDR2 YFSETQ.

The rearrangement joins TRBV4-1 to TRBJ1-6, with TRBD1 identical over 8 bases. This CDR3 has 16 residues. V gave up 1 base and J gave up 10 bases; unmatched junction bases: 9. The germline V gene has CDR1 MGHRA and CDR2 YSYEKL. This CDR3 is CASSQVAGQGVSPLHF. The CDR3 nucleotides are TGCGCCAGCAGCCAAGTGGCCGGACAGGGAGTCTCACCCCTCCACTTT.

J is TRBJ2-7 and V is TRBV30; D may be TRBD1 (6 bases). Germline CDR1 reads GTSNPN; CDR2 reads SVGIG (reference sequence). The V end lost 0 bases, the J end lost 5 bases, and 14 bases lay between the germline ends. The CDR3 totals 14 residues. CDR3 nucleotide sequence: TGTGCCTGGAGTGTAAGGGCAGGGGACAACGAGCAGTACTTC. Its protein product is CAWSVRAGDNEQYF.

V is TRBV29-1 and J is TRBJ2-7; possibly TRBD1 or TRBD2 for D (5 bases each). V was pared by 6 bases and J by 5 bases, with 14 bases between. CDR1 and CDR2 from the germline V gene are SQVTM and ANQGSEA. This CDR3 is built from 12 residues. The DNA of the CDR3 is TGCAGCGTCGCGGCAGGGACCCACGAGCAGTACTTC. Translated: CSVAAGTHEQYF.

The chain uses TRBV19 and TRBJ2-3; no definite D call. Germline CDR1 reads LNHDA; CDR2 reads SQIVND (reference sequence). The CDR3 has 15 amino acids. Trimming shortened V by 5 bases and J by 5 bases, and 17 bases separated the two germline ends. As DNA, the CDR3 is TGTGCCAGTAGTCCCCTCGTCCAGCACGGAGATACGCAGTATTTT. Translation: CASSPLVQHGDTQYF. The variable domain in full, completed from reference TRBV19 and TRBJ2-3, reads DGGITQSPKYLFRKEGQNVTLSCEQNLNHDAMYWYRQDPGQGLRLIYYSQIVNDFQKGDIAEGYSVSREKKESFPLTVTSAQKNPTAFYLCASSPLVQHGDTQYFGPGTRLTVL.

The V and J genes are TRBV6-5 and TRBJ1-4; 7 bases agree with TRBD1. The CDR3 spans 14 residues. J gave up 4 bases and V 7 bases, and 6 bases lay outside the gene matches. The germline CDR1 and CDR2 sequences are MNHEY and SVGAGI. DNA for the CDR3: TGTGCCAGCAAACGGGACAGCTTTAATGAAAAACTGTTTTTT. The encoded protein is CASKRDSFNEKLFF.

The chain has TRBV19 and TRBJ1-5; D unresolved. The CDR3 length is 15 residues. Trimming cost V 8 bases and J 0 bases, with 14 bases left between them. Per germline, CDR1 LNHDA and CDR2 SQIVND (reference sequence). This CDR3 is CASERTANSNQPQHF. DNA for the CDR3: TGTGCCAGTGAACGGACGGCCAATAGCAATCAGCCCCAGCATTTT.

A remark on this clone: The DNA is omitted, as the CDR3 cannot be located on it reliably, and the CDR3 follows TCRdb's listing. This chain links TRBV5-1 with TRBJ2-3; the table assigns TRBD2, which was not confirmed against the DNA. The germline gives CDR1 SGHRS, CDR2 YFSETQ. The CDR3 spans 13 residues, counting both ends. The CDR3 loop is CASSFGPGDTQYF.

The chain carries TRBV27 and TRBJ1-1; D is unclear. Germline lookup yields CDR1 MNHEY and CDR2 SMNVEV (reference sequence). The CDR3 sequence is 14 residues long. The V end was cut by 3 bases, the J end by 0 bases, with 8 bases between. CDR3 region: CASSLAALNTEAFF. DNA of the CDR3: TGTGCCAGCAGTTTGGCAGCACTGAACACTGAAGCTTTCTTT.